This TCR beta chain came from a study of CD8+CD57+ T cells in acquired aplastic anemia. The study, taken as a whole, reports: Patients and controls shared over 25 CD8+ CDR3 sequences, which appeared highly expressed in patients and within their immunodominant clones.

TCR beta VDJ and CDR3 profiling used genomic DNA as template. TCRdb independently ran MiXCR on the reads; one entry per CDR3 protein. In the table there are about 470,000 distinct CDR3 sequences, 25% to 40% of which are singletons. This clonotype was found many times. Antigen: not known. Per germline, CDR1 DFQATT and CDR2 SNEGSKA (reference sequence). The CDR3 is made up of 13 amino acids. The ends lost 1 base at V and 3 bases at J; junction bases unmatched: 3. Only patients with CD8+CD57+ cell expansion on flow cytometry were chosen for sequencing. Acquired aplastic anemia of severe grade affected all patients.

The TCR originated in a human donor with aplastic anemia. The V and J genes are TRBV20-1 and TRBJ2-7, with 7 bases lining up with TRBD2. The sample was sorted CD4+, CD8+, or CD8+CD57+ T cells (not recorded which) from PBMCs. The DNA for the CDR3 is TGCAGTGCTAGAGCCCTAGCGGTCTACGAGCAGTACTTC. Translated: CSARALAVYEQYF.